This T cell receptor (beta chain) was profiled in a study of OX40 agonist ivuxolimab in advanced cancers. Notes on the study in general: Some nonresponders additionally presented with little normalized T-cell clonal expansion. Among T cells, CD8+ cells averaged more expanded clones than CD4+ cells. Doses of 0.1 to 3.0 mg/kg were accompanied by clonal expansion of CD4+ and CD8+ blood T cells by week 6.

The germline V gene encodes CDR1 MNHNS and CDR2 SASEGT. With 5 bases removed from V and 3 bases from J, the gap between germline ends came to 11 bases. This CDR3 has 13 amino acids. This clone was counted only a few times. Its antigen is unknown. Data came from immunoSEQ multiplex PCR; TCRdb stores just in-frame clones and leaves some out. This table has approximately 65,000 clones, about nine tenths appearing once. This receptor was obtained from an adult with an advanced solid tumor such as melanoma, head and neck, liver or kidney cancer. J is TRBJ2-7 and V is TRBV6-1, with D tentatively TRBD1 (6 bases). This material consisted of CD4+ or CD8+ T cells sorted from blood, taken in a trial of the OX40 agonist ivuxolimab. CDR3 amino acids: CASSPQGFYEQYF. As DNA, the CDR3 is TGTGCCAGCAGTCCACAGGGCTTCTACGAGCAGTACTTC.